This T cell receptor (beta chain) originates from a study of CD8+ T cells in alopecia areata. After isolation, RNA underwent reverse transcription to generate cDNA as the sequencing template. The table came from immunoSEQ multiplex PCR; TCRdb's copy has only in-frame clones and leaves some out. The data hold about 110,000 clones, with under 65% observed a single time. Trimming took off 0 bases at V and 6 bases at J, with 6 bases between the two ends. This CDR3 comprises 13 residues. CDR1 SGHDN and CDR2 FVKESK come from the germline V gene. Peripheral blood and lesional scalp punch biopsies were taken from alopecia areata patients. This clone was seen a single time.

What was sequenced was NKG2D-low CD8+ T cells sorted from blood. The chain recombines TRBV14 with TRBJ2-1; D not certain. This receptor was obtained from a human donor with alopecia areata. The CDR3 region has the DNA TGTGCCAGCAGCCAAGATCCCCGCAATGAGCAGTTCTTC. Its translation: CASSQDPRNEQFF.